The 20 T cell receptor beta chains below come from one sample, sequenced in a study of T cell changes during pregnancy in multiple sclerosis. The method was immunoSEQ multiplex PCR; TCRdb's version includes in-frame clones alone and lacks a portion of them. The profile shows about 21,000 clones, roughly 90% of them singletons. This specimen consisted of CD4+ T cells from peripheral blood mononuclear cells, obtained in the third trimester of pregnancy. Receptors originate from a female donor with multiple sclerosis, enrolled in a pregnancy study.

The chain links TRBV18 to TRBJ2-7, with D perhaps matching TRBD1 (6 bases). Germline V lookup: CDR1 KGHSH, CDR2 LQKENI. Trimming removed 3 bases from V and 7 bases from J, with 16 bases in between. The CDR3 length is 14 residues. The CDR3 coding sequence is TGTGCCAGCTCACCGATGTCAGGGGATGGTGAGCAGTACTTC. The encoded protein is CASSPMSGDGEQYF. Supplemented by reference TRBV18 and TRBJ2-7, the full variable domain reads NAGVMQNPRHLVRRRGQEARLRCSPMKGHSHVYWYRQLPEEGLKFMVYLQKENIIDESGMPKERFSAEFPKEGPSILRIQQVVRGDSAAYFCASSPMSGDGEQYFGPGTRLTVT.

The chain recombines TRBV4-1 with TRBJ1-6; D might be TRBD1 (5 bases). The V gene's germline CDR1 is MGHRA and CDR2 YSYEKL. This CDR3 has 18 residues. The V and J ends lost 3 bases and 0 bases respectively, with 15 bases between them. CDR3 coding DNA: TGCGCCAGCAGCCAGCCCCAGGGCGGCTACTCCTATAATTCACCCCTCCACTTT. It codes for CASSQPQGGYSYNSPLHF.

V usage is TRBV9 and J usage is TRBJ1-5; D unclear. Per germline, CDR1 SGDLS and CDR2 YYNGEE. V dropped 4 bases and J dropped 5 bases, with 16 bases sitting between them. The CDR3 has 15 amino acids. In DNA form, the CDR3 reads TGTGCCAGCAGCCTTTTCGGGAATTTGGATCAGCCCCAGCATTTT. Amino acid sequence: CASSLFGNLDQPQHF.

This chain links TRBV18 with TRBJ2-7; possible D gene TRBD2, 5 bases. This CDR3 has 15 amino acids. V lost 2 bases to trimming and J lost 0 bases, with 11 bases between them. Per germline, CDR1 KGHSH and CDR2 LQKENI. CDR3 sequence (DNA): TGTGCCAGCTCACCAACGACGGGGAGCTCCTACGAGCAGTACTTC. This encodes CASSPTTGSSYEQYF.

This sequence joins TRBV10-1 and TRBJ2-2, with 8 bases fitting TRBD1. CDR1 and CDR2 (germline): WNHNN, SYGVQD (reference sequence). Losses at the gene ends were 4 bases for V and 7 bases for J; bases not matched to a gene: 2. There are 13 residues in the CDR3. The CDR3: CASSGQGRGELFF. As DNA, the CDR3 is TGCGCCAGCAGTGGACAGGGGCGCGGGGAGCTGTTTTTT.

The gene calls are TRBV30 and TRBJ2-3, with 10 bases matching TRBD1. The CDR3 covers 14 residues. Germline CDR1 GTSNPN, CDR2 SVGIG (reference sequence). The junction had 7 bases not matched to a gene; V was cut back by 4 bases and J by 6 bases. The CDR3 DNA sequence: TGTGCCTGGAAAAAGACAGGGGGCGGGGATACGCAGTATTTT. Translated, it gives CAWKKTGGGDTQYF.

The chain uses TRBV5-1 and TRBJ2-7, with a weak D call TRBD1 (7 bases). The CDR3 loop spans 19 amino acids. Trimming removed 4 bases from V and 0 bases from J, with 26 bases in between. CDR1 and CDR2 (germline): SGHRS, YFSETQ. This CDR3 is CASSPRGPGVVGGSYEQYF. In DNA form, the CDR3 reads TGCGCCAGCAGCCCGAGGGGGCCAGGGGTAGTCGGGGGCTCCTACGAGCAGTACTTC.

This clone was counted once. This CDR3 is CASATGSNQPQHF. The CDR3 DNA follows: TGTGCCAGCGCGACAGGGAGCAATCAGCCCCAGCATTTT. The chain recombines TRBV7-3 with TRBJ1-5; 7 nucleotides align to TRBD1. CDR1 SGHTA and CDR2 FQGTGA come from the germline V gene. This CDR3 is built from 13 residues. V lost 8 bases, J lost 1 base, and 2 bases stayed unmatched.

The chain employs TRBV7-8 and TRBJ1-5, with TRBD1 matching 7 bases. The CDR3 runs 15 residues. V lost 0 bases, J lost 5 bases, and 4 bases stayed unmatched. Germline V lookup: CDR1 SGHVS, CDR2 FQNEAQ. The CDR3 spells CASSLAGGWDQPQHF. CDR3 DNA sequence: TGTGCCAGCAGCTTAGCAGGGGGCTGGGATCAGCCCCAGCATTTT.

The CDR3: CASSVDRAYGYTF. The CDR3 DNA is TGCGCCAGCAGCGTAGACAGGGCCTACGGCTACACCTTC. The V gene is TRBV5-1, the J gene TRBJ1-2; 7 bases agree with TRBD1. Germline lookup yields CDR1 SGHRS and CDR2 YFSETQ. V lost 4 bases to trimming and J lost 8 bases; unmatched junction nucleotides: 8. This CDR3 spans 13 amino acids.

J is TRBJ1-6 and V is TRBV6-1; D uncertain. Trimming shortened V by 4 bases and J by 0 bases, and 7 bases separated the two germline ends. This CDR3 contains 15 residues. Germline V gives CDR1 MNHNS, CDR2 SASEGT. The CDR3 protein is CASSGGSSYNSPLHF. The CDR3 DNA sequence: TGTGCCAGCAGTGGCGGGAGCTCCTATAATTCACCCCTCCACTTT.

The chain couples TRBV4-2 to TRBJ1-2; 7 bases are shared with TRBD1. The CDR3 contains 18 residues. Germline values: CDR1 LGHNA, CDR2 YNFKEQ. J gave up 3 bases and V 4 bases, and 17 bases lay outside the gene matches. CDR3 nucleotides: TGTGCCAGCAGCCGTTCGAACAAAGACAGGGAAGGTTACTATGGCTACACCTTC. Encoded protein: CASSRSNKDREGYYGYTF.

The sample holds one count of this clone. V usage is TRBV2 and J usage is TRBJ2-1, with D possibly TRBD2 on 5 matching bases. V was trimmed by 2 bases and J by 6 bases, leaving 14 bases between them. This CDR3 comprises 15 residues. Germline loops: CDR1 SNHLY, CDR2 FYNNEI. DNA of the CDR3: TGTGCCAGCAGTGAATTTCGGGCTAGCCCCAATGAGCAGTTCTTC. Amino acid sequence: CASSEFRASPNEQFF.

This chain connects TRBV15 to TRBJ1-1, with 7 bases identical to TRBD1. The germline CDR1 and CDR2 sequences are LNHNV and YYDKDF (reference sequence). This CDR3 spans 16 amino acids. V lost 1 base and J lost 3; bases outside the gene matches: 8. CDR3 amino acids: CATSRGIRGVYTEAFF. The CDR3 DNA reads TGTGCCACCAGCAGAGGGATCAGGGGGGTATACACTGAAGCTTTCTTT.

V and J are TRBV30 and TRBJ2-3, with 8 bases identical to TRBD1. CDR1 is GTSNPN, CDR2 SVGIG, per germline (reference sequence). The CDR3 extends over 14 amino acids. The ends lost 6 bases at V and 3 bases at J; junction bases unmatched: 8. The CDR3 region has the DNA TGTGCCTGCCCGGACAGGGTGGGGACAGATACGCAGTATTTT. It codes for CACPDRVGTDTQYF.

This clone was detected once. The chain is built from TRBV9 and TRBJ1-2, with D perhaps matching TRBD1 (5 bases). Germline CDR1 is SGDLS and CDR2 is YYNGEE. V lost 2 bases and J lost 3, with 11 bases in between. This CDR3 is 14 amino acids long. This CDR3 is CASSVGRGHYGYTF. The DNA of the CDR3 is TGTGCCAGCAGCGTCGGGAGGGGCCACTATGGCTACACCTTC.

This clone has more than one count but fewer than ten. The rearrangement uses TRBV7-3 and TRBJ2-1; D is perhaps TRBD1 (5 bases). The ends were cut back, 1 base at V and 8 bases at J, with 15 bases in the middle. The CDR3 spans 15 residues. Germline V gives CDR1 SGHTA, CDR2 FQGTGA. The CDR3 sequence is CASSLMGPLGYEQFF. The CDR3 DNA reads TGTGCCAGCAGCTTAATGGGGCCCTTGGGATATGAGCAGTTCTTC.

The chain carries TRBV7-3 and TRBJ2-5; D is undetermined. Germline V gene sequence: CDR1 SGHTA, CDR2 FQGTGA. Trimming took 3 bases from V and 5 from J, leaving 7 bases between them. CDR3 length: 12 amino acids. The CDR3 DNA sequence: TGTGCCAGCAGCTTTCCTACCGAGACCCAGTACTTC. This codes for CASSFPTETQYF.

This clone appeared once. The chain couples TRBV6-5 to TRBJ2-1; D possibly corresponds to TRBD2 (5 bases). CDR1 is MNHEY and CDR2 is SVGAGI in the germline V gene. Trimming shortened V by 6 bases and J by 0 bases, and 12 bases separated the two germline ends. This CDR3 spans 15 amino acids. CDR3 in DNA: TGTGCCAGCAGGGGAGAGTTCGACTCCTACAATGAGCAGTTCTTC. Residues: CASRGEFDSYNEQFF.

The genes are TRBV7-6 and TRBJ1-4; the D is unclear. V shed 0 bases and J shed 10 bases, with 6 bases lying between them. CDR1 is SGHVS, CDR2 FNYEAQ, per germline. CDR3 length: 12 amino acids. This CDR3 reads CASSLARGKLFF. CDR3 in DNA: TGTGCCAGCAGCTTAGCTCGGGGAAAACTGTTTTTT.